This T cell receptor beta chain was observed in a study of blood T cell repertoires in COVID-19. The ends lost 3 bases at V and 2 bases at J; junction bases unmatched: 5. Germline-derived CDR1 and CDR2 are DFQATT and SNEGSKA (reference sequence). There are 14 residues in the CDR3. Clones were read by immunoSEQ multiplex PCR, and TCRdb kept only the in-frame ones, dropping some. The table shows approximately 220,000 clones, with approximately 83% occurring only once. Sample: peripheral blood. The receptor was isolated from a woman aged 55-70 years with acute or convalescent COVID-19. The chain couples TRBV20-1 to TRBJ2-3, with 7 bases aligning to TRBD1. The CDR3 protein is CSASPRGPTDTQYF. CDR3 in DNA: TGCAGTGCTAGTCCAAGGGGGCCCACAGATACGCAGTATTTT.